Each of the 9 T cell receptor beta chains below was sequenced from the same sample in a study of T cells in Graves' hyperthyroidism and ophthalmopathy. Amplified TCR beta CDR3 regions derived from RNA transcripts. The HTBI primer set served for first-round RT-PCR of the TCR CDR3. TCRdb ran MiXCR on the multiplex PCR reads and lists one entry per CDR3 protein. This table holds some 760,000 distinct CDR3 sequences, less than 15% found once. Source material: blood. Receptors originate from a woman aged 18-30 years with Graves' hyperthyroidism.

The table lists this clonotype with many counts. The V and J genes are TRBV11-3 and TRBJ2-2; D ambiguous. V lost 2 bases and J 6 bases, leaving 7 bases between the germline ends. Germline V lookup: CDR1 SGHNT, CDR2 YENEEA. CDR3 length: 13 amino acids. The chain's CDR3 is CASSLNAAGELFF. CDR3 bases: TGTGCCAGCAGCTTAAACGCTGCCGGGGAGCTGTTTTTT.

In this sample, this clonotype turned up a few times. The chain links TRBV20-1 to TRBJ2-3; 9 nucleotides match TRBD2. The CDR3 contains 16 residues. The V and J ends lost 0 bases and 6 bases, in that order; junction bases with no gene match: 10. Germline CDR1 reads DFQATT; CDR2 reads SNEGSKA (reference sequence). CDR3 sequence: CSARDPSGKKGDTQYF. CDR3 nucleotide sequence: TGCAGTGCTAGAGATCCTAGCGGGAAGAAGGGGGATACGCAGTATTTT.

The DNA of the CDR3 is TGTGCCAGCAGCCAGGGGGGAGCGGCTGCCTACGAGCAGTACTTC. This codes for CASSQGGAAAYEQYF. The chain links TRBV3-1 to TRBJ2-7; TRBD2 might be the D (6 bases). The CDR3 sequence is 15 residues long. V was cut by 3 bases and J by 2 bases, with 14 bases left in between. The V gene's germline CDR1 is LGHDT and CDR2 YNNKEL (reference sequence).

There are many counts of this clonotype. The rearrangement joins TRBV11-2 to TRBJ2-3; no reliable D call. Germline V lookup: CDR1 SGHAT, CDR2 FQNNGV. The V and J ends lost 5 bases and 0 bases respectively, with 15 bases between them. The CDR3 contains 16 residues. DNA for the CDR3: TGTGCCAGCAGCCCCGATTTTCGCCGAAGCACAGATACGCAGTATTTT. Its translation: CASSPDFRRSTDTQYF.

The table lists this clonotype with many counts. V gene TRBV6-1 combines with J gene TRBJ2-1, with 9 bases identical to TRBD1. Per germline, CDR1 MNHNS and CDR2 SASEGT. V dropped 7 bases and J dropped 9; count of bases not matched to a gene: 10. The CDR3 contains 14 residues. The CDR3, as DNA: TGTGCCAGCACATCCGGGACAGGGTGGCGTGAGCAGTTCTTC. Amino acids: CASTSGTGWREQFF.

This clonotype was seen many times. The chain employs TRBV7-9 and TRBJ2-5; 12 bases are shared with TRBD2. The CDR3 consists of 18 residues. With V trimmed by 4 bases and J by 5 bases, 14 bases remained unmatched. CDR1 is SEHNR and CDR2 is FQNEAQ in the germline V gene (reference sequence). The CDR3 spells CASSSPLTSGSDTETQYF. The CDR3 coding sequence is TGTGCCAGCAGCTCGCCCTTGACTAGCGGGAGTGATACGGAGACCCAGTACTTC.

This chain joins TRBV20-1 and TRBJ2-7; TRBD2 matches at 13 bases. The CDR3 consists of 18 residues. V trimming: 1 base; J trimming: 4 bases; junction bases outside the gene matches: 13. The V gene's germline CDR1 is DFQATT and CDR2 SNEGSKA (reference sequence). In DNA form, the CDR3 reads TGCAGTGCTAGAGCCAAGACCGGGACTAGCGGGATGGTATACGAGCAGTACTTC. Amino acids: CSARAKTGTSGMVYEQYF.

This clonotype was picked up many times. J is TRBJ2-5 and V is TRBV18, with 8 nucleotides matching TRBD1. The J segment lost 4 bases and the V segment lost 2 bases, leaving 6 bases of the junction unmatched. The CDR3 is 15 residues long. Germline V CDR1 and CDR2: KGHSH, LQKENI. CDR3 amino acids: CASSPGRTGIETQYF. The DNA of the CDR3 is TGTGCCAGCTCACCAGGAAGGACAGGGATAGAGACCCAGTACTTC.

In this sample, this clonotype turned up a few times. The chain joins TRBV11-2 to TRBJ2-1; 11 nucleotides agree with TRBD2. The CDR3 is 14 residues long. Germline V gene lookup returns CDR1 SGHAT and CDR2 FQNNGV. V lost 4 bases and J lost 13; bases outside the gene matches: 9. CDR3 coding DNA: TGTGCCAGCAGCTCTGTAGCGGGAGGGCCAGGACAGTTCTTC. Protein: CASSSVAGGPGQFF.